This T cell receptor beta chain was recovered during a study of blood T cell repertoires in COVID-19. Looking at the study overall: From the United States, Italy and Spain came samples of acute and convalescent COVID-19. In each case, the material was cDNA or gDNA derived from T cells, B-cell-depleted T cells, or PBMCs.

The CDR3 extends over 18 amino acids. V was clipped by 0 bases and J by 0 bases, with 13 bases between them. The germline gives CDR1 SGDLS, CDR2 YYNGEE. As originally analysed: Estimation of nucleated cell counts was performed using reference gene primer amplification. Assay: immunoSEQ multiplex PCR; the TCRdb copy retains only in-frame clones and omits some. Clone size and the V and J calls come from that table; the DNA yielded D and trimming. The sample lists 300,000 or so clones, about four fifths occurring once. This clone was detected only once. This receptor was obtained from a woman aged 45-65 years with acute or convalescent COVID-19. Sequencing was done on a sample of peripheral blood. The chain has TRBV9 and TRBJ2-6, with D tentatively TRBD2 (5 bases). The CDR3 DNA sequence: TGTGCCAGCAGCGTAGGAGGGAGCCCTATCTCTGGGGCCAACGTCCTGACTTTC. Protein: CASSVGGSPISGANVLTF.